The clone carrying this T cell receptor (beta chain) appeared many times. Trimming removed 2 bases from V and 6 bases from J, with 15 bases in between. The CDR3 spans 15 residues. CDR1 and CDR2 (germline): MGHDK, SYGVNS. TCRdb used MiXCR to reprocess the 5' RACE reads, holding one entry per CDR3 protein. This sample has 25,000 to 40,000 distinct CDR3 sequences; more than 1.3% occur once, and the top ten carry 9.2%. This entry belongs to a study of neurological immune-mediated disorders. This receptor was identified in a woman in her 30s with multiple sclerosis. The chain employs TRBV25-1 and TRBJ2-3; D is perhaps TRBD2 (7 bases). Sequencing input: PBMCs. Here the CDR3 reads CASSEPGVRGDTQYF. The CDR3 DNA is TGTGCCAGCAGTGAACCAGGGGTGCGGGGGGATACGCAGTATTTT.